Listed below are T cell receptor beta chains from one sample, sequenced in a study of memory CD8 T cells in hepatitis C reinfection. Measured with immunoSEQ multiplex PCR; TCRdb has only the in-frame clones, and not every one. Here the sample spans some 40,000 clones, approximately 88% being singletons. The sequencing sample was made of naive CD8+ T cells sorted from blood. The receptors originated from a man younger than 35 with hepatitis C virus infection. Each CDR3 is given with its conserved first and last residue. Fields, in order: V gene, CDR3 protein.

V gene: TRBV19
CDR3 protein: CASSWTSGSTGELFF

V gene: TRBV4-1
CDR3 protein: CASSQAGTGGYNEQFF

V gene: TRBV29-1
CDR3 protein: CSGLPMDRDYYNEQFF

V gene: TRBV4-1
CDR3 protein: CASSQVEGLRTDTQYF

V gene: TRBV27
CDR3 protein: CASRAGGTNTGELFF

V gene: TRBV4-2
CDR3 protein: CASSQFHPTGSYSGANVLTF

V gene: TRBV2
CDR3 protein: CASIQGARNTIYF

V gene: TRBV7-9
CDR3 protein: CASSLAGHRDRGNYGYTF

V gene: TRBV19
CDR3 protein: CASSIPGDEHSNQPQHF

V gene: TRBV9
CDR3 protein: CASSVVAGDTDTQYF

V gene: TRBV6-5
CDR3 protein: CASSGDRGLIGELFF

V gene: TRBV27
CDR3 protein: CASSLGTLNTGELFF

V gene: TRBV7-9
CDR3 protein: CASSPQGRETQYF

V gene: TRBV25-1
CDR3 protein: CASSGVLAGAYNEQFF

V gene: TRBV2
CDR3 protein: CASSPGLGGTEAFF

V gene: TRBV19
CDR3 protein: CASSLVAGAPNEQFF

V gene: TRBV28
CDR3 protein: CASLVGFRDRVEQPQHF

V gene: TRBV11-2
CDR3 protein: CASSLGTGANSPLHF

V gene: TRBV5-4
CDR3 protein: CASSWKREGRETQYF

V gene: TRBV11-2
CDR3 protein: CASSPSATSTDTQYF

V gene: TRBV6-1
CDR3 protein: CASRDQGDGETQYF

V gene: TRBV19
CDR3 protein: CASSLAGGPTEQYF

V gene: TRBV7-7
CDR3 protein: CASSLAIGQETQYF

V gene: TRBV27
CDR3 protein: CASSRGSGVSTGELFF

V gene: TRBV11-2
CDR3 protein: CASSSGQNHYGYTF

V gene: TRBV4-2
CDR3 protein: CASSQERNEGYEQYF

V gene: TRBV4-1
CDR3 protein: CASSRPRGRERDNEQFF

V gene: TRBV2
CDR3 protein: CASSRVYGANVLTF

V gene: TRBV6-4
CDR3 protein: CASSDPTDVTYF

V gene: TRBV4-1
CDR3 protein: CASSQTGYNEQFF

V gene: TRBV28
CDR3 protein: CASFSGNSGANVLTF

V gene: TRBV7-9
CDR3 protein: CASSGRTSGSLSSYEQYF

V gene: TRBV28
CDR3 protein: CASSFFGTAGNTIYF

V gene: TRBV2
CDR3 protein: CASSEEQPTGELFF

V gene: TRBV19
CDR3 protein: CASSIDRIHTF

V gene: TRBV10-1
CDR3 protein: CASSESTARPGDEQFF

V gene: TRBV29-1
CDR3 protein: CSVGGTGENTGELFF

V gene: TRBV5-6
CDR3 protein: CASSLDSSAHEQYF

V gene: TRBV7-6
CDR3 protein: CASSLVPGSYEQYF

V gene: TRBV2
CDR3 protein: CASSSPSDFSFNEQFF

V gene: TRBV7-2
CDR3 protein: CASSLVLAGGSYNEQFF

V gene: TRBV4-1
CDR3 protein: CASSPLAGGNEQFF